Given below is one T cell receptor beta chain in context. Antigen unknown. This entry belongs to a study of PD-1 blockade in classical Hodgkin lymphoma. Study-level background: Patients were treated with nivolumab at 3 mg/kg, and this was given intravenously every 2 weeks.

There was relapse after autologous stem cell transplantation in every patient, and there was variation in brentuximab vedotin exposure. Study-wide results and caveats: With CD4+ cells, TCR diversity rose significantly by C4D1, but not with CD8+ cells.

Produced via immunoSEQ multiplex PCR; TCRdb's table is partial and in-frame only. The table has some 46,000 clones, over 60% seen once. The CDR3 is made up of 16 amino acids. Germline CDR1 and CDR2: MNHEY and SMNVEV (reference sequence). The V end lost 7 bases, the J end lost 8 bases, and 26 bases lay between the germline ends. This clonotype was obtained from a human donor with classical Hodgkin lymphoma. The source was peripheral blood mononuclear cells (PBMCs), collected before the second cycle of nivolumab. This chain links TRBV27 with TRBJ1-2; no definite D call. This CDR3 is CASTSLVTHWAGGYTF. The CDR3 DNA follows: TGTGCCAGCACATCCTTAGTAACTCACTGGGCTGGGGGCTACACCTTC.